This TCR beta chain was sequenced during a study of T cells and Merkel cell carcinoma outcomes. Study-level findings and limits: Repertoire plus T-cell density reportedly predicted Merkel cell carcinoma outcomes.

Profiled with immunoSEQ multiplex PCR; TCRdb holds only in-frame clones, not every one. Among some 16,000 clones listed, approximately 80% were seen once. Germline V gives CDR1 SGHTA, CDR2 FQGTGA. V was shortened by 0 bases and J by 1 base, with 8 bases between the two germline ends. The CDR3 consists of 15 residues. This clone was observed a single time. The target antigen is unknown. This chain links TRBV7-3 with TRBJ2-3; maybe TRBD1 (5 bases). The sequenced sample was tumor tissue from Merkel cell carcinoma. This clonotype was obtained from a human donor with Merkel cell carcinoma. The CDR3 is CASSLTQGGTDTQYF. CDR3 DNA: TGTGCCAGCAGCTTAACGCAAGGGGGCACAGATACGCAGTATTTT.